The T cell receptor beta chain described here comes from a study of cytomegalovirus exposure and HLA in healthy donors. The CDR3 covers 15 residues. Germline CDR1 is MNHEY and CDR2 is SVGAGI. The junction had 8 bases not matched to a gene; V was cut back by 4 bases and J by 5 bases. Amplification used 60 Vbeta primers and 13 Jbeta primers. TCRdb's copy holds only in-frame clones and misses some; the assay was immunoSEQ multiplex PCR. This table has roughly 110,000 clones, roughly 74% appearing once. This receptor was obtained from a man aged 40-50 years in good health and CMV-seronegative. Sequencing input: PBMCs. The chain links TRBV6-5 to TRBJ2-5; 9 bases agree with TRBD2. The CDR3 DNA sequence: TGTGCCAGCAGTTTCGGGCTAGCGGGGCGCGAGACCCAGTACTTC. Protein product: CASSFGLAGRETQYF.